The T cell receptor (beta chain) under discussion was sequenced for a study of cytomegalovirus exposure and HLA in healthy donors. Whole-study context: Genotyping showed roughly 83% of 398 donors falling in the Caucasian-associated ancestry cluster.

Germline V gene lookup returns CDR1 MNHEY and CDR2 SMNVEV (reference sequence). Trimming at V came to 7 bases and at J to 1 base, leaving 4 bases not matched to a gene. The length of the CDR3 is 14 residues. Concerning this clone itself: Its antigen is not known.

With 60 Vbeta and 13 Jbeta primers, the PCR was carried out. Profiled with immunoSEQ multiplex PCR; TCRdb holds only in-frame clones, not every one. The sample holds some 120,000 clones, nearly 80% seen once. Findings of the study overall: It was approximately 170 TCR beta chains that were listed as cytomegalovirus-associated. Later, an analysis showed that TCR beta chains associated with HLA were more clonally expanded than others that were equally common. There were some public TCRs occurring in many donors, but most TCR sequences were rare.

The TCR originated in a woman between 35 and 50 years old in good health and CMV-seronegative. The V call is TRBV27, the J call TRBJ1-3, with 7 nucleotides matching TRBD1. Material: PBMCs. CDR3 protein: CASKAGGSGNTIYF. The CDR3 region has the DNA TGTGCCAGCAAGGCAGGGGGATCTGGAAACACCATATATTTT.